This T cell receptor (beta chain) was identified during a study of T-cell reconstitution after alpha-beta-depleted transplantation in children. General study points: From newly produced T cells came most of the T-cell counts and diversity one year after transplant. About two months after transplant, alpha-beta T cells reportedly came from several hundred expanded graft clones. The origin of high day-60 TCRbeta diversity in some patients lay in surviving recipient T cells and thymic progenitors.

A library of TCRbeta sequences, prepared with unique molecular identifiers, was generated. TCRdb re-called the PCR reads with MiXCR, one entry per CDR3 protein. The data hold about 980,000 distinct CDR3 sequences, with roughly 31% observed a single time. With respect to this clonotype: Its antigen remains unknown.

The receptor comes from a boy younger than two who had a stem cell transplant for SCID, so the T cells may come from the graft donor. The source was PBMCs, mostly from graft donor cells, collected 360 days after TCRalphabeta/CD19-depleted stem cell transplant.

CDR3 sequence reads: CASSESSYNSPLHF. The DNA of the CDR3 is TGTGCCAGCAGTGAGAGCTCCTATAATTCACCCCTCCACTTT. The chain carries TRBV12-3 or TRBV12-4 and TRBJ1-6; D ambiguous. Trimming left V 5 bases short and J 0 bases short, with 5 bases between. This CDR3 has 14 amino acids.